The clone carrying this TCR beta chain was seen only a few times. The data were taken from a study of cytomegalovirus exposure and HLA in healthy donors. The V segment lost 6 bases and the J segment 0 bases; nucleotides outside the gene matches: 7. Germline V CDR1 and CDR2: MDHEN, SYDVKM. This CDR3 contains 16 residues. Primers: 60 Vbeta forward and 13 Jbeta reverse. Profiled with immunoSEQ multiplex PCR; TCRdb holds only in-frame clones, not every one. The sample contains tens of thousands of clones, less than 80% of which appear only once. This TCR derives from a woman aged 40 to 55 in good health and CMV-seropositive. Sequenced input: PBMCs. V usage is TRBV28 and J usage is TRBJ1-3; TRBD1 aligns across 8 bases. This CDR3 is CASSTGGLPSGNTIYF. The CDR3 DNA sequence: TGTGCCAGCAGCACAGGGGGGCTCCCCTCTGGAAACACCATATATTTT.